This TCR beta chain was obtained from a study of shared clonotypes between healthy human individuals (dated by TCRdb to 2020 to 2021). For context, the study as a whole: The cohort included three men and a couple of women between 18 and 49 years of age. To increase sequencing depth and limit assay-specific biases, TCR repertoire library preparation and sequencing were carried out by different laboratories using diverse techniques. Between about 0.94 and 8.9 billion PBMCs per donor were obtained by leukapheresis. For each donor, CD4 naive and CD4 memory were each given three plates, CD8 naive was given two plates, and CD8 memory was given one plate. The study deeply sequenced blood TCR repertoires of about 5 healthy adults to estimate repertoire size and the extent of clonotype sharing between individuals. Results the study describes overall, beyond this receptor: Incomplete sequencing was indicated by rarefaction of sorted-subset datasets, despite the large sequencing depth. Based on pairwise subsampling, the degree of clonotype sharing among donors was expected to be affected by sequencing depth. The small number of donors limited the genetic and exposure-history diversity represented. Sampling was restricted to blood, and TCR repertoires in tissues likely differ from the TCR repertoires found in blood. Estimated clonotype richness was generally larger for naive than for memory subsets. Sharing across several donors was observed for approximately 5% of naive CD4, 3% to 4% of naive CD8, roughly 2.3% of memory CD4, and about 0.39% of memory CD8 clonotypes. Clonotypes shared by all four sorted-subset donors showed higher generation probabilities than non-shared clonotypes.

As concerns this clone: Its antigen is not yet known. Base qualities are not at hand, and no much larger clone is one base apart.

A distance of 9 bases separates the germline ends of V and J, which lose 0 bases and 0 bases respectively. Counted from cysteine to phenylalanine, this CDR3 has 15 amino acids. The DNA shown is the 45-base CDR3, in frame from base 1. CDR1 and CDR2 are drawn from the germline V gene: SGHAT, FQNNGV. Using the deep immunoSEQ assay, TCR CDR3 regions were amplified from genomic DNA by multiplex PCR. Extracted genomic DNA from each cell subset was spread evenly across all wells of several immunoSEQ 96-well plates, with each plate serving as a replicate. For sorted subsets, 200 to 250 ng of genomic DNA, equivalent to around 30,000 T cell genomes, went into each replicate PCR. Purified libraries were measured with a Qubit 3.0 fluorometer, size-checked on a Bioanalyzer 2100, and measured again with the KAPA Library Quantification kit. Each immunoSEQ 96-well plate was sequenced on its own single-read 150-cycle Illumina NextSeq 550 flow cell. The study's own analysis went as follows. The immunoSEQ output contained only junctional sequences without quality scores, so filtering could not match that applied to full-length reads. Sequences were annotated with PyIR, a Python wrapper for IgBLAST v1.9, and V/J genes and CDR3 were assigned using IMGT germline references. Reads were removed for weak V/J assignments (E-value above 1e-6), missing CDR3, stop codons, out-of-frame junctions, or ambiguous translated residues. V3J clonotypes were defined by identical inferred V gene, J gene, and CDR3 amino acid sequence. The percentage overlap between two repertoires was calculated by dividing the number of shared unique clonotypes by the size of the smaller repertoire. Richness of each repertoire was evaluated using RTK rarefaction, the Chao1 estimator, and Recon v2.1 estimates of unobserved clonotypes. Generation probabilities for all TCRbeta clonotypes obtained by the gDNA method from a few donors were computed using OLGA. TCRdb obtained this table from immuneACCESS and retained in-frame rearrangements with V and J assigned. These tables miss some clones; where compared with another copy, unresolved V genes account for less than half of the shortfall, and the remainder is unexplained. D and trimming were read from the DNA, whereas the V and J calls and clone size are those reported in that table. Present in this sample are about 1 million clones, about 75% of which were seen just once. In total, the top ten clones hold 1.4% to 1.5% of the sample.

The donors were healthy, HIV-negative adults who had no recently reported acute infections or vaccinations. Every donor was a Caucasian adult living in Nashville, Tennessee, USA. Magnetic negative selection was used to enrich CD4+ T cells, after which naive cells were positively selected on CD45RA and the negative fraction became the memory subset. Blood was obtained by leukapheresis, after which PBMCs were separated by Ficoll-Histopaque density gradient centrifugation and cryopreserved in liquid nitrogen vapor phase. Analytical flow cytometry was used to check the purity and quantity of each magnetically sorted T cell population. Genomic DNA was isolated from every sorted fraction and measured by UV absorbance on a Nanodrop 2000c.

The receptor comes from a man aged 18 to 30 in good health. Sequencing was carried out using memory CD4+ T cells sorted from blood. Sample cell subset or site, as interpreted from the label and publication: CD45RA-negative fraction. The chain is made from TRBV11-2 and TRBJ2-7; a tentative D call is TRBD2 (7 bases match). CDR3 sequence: CASSLEGGHSYEQYF. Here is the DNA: TGTGCCAGCAGCTTAGAGGGGGGGCACTCCTACGAGCAGTACTTC.